This passage covers 13 T cell receptor beta chains from one sample sequenced in a study of cytomegalovirus exposure and HLA in healthy donors. TCRdb's table, derived via immunoSEQ multiplex PCR, lists solely in-frame clones and lacks some. This sample carries some 220,000 clones, about 89% of them seen once, and the ten largest clones take more than 1%. Sequencing used PBMCs. The receptors originated from a woman younger than 35 in good health and CMV-seronegative.

The chain joins TRBV5-6 to TRBJ2-3; no definite D call. V lost 1 base, J lost 4 bases, and 16 bases lay in between. The CDR3 covers 16 residues. Looked up from germline, CDR1 is SGHDT and CDR2 is YYEEEE. CDR3 nucleotide sequence: TGTGCCAGCAGCTTGATTTCGTTTAGGAGCCCAGATACGCAGTATTTT. This gives the protein CASSLISFRSPDTQYF.

This chain links TRBV2 with TRBJ2-3, with D tentatively TRBD2 (6 bases). CDR1 and CDR2 (germline): SNHLY, FYNNEI. V shed 4 bases and J shed 2 bases, with 13 bases lying between them. CDR3 length: 15 residues. The CDR3 loop reads CASSGMGEATDTQYF. CDR3 DNA sequence: TGTGCCAGCAGTGGCATGGGGGAGGCCACAGATACGCAGTATTTT.

V usage is TRBV5-6 and J usage is TRBJ2-7; D unresolved. V was shortened by 1 base and J by 3 bases, with 5 bases between the two germline ends. Per germline, CDR1 SGHDT and CDR2 YYEEEE. The CDR3 loop spans 12 amino acids. The CDR3 DNA sequence: TGTGCCAGCAGCTTGTACGGCTACGAGCAGTACTTC. Translation gives CASSLYGYEQYF.

The genes are TRBV27 and TRBJ2-7; TRBD2 matches at 11 bases. Unmatched junction bases numbered 5, after V lost 6 bases and J lost 4 bases. The CDR3 covers 14 residues. Germline V gives CDR1 MNHEY, CDR2 SMNVEV (reference sequence). This CDR3 reads CASSVAGGPYEQYF. CDR3 nucleotide sequence: TGTGCCAGCAGCGTAGCGGGAGGGCCTTACGAGCAGTACTTC.

This clone was seen a handful of times. The rearrangement uses TRBV19 and TRBJ2-7, with TRBD1 matching over 7 bases. Trimming at V came to 5 bases and at J to 0 bases, leaving 4 bases not matched to a gene. The CDR3 spans 14 residues. Germline V gene lookup returns CDR1 LNHDA and CDR2 SQIVND (reference sequence). CDR3 in DNA: TGTGCCAGTAGTGCCCGGGACAGCTCCTACGAGCAGTACTTC. It specifies CASSARDSSYEQYF.

The genes are TRBV5-1 and TRBJ2-1; TRBD2 matches 10 bases. Germline CDR1 reads SGHRS; CDR2 reads YFSETQ. V lost 2 bases, J lost 0 bases, and 5 bases stayed unmatched. CDR3 size: 17 residues. The CDR3 protein is CASSFETSGNSYNEQFF. The CDR3 DNA reads TGCGCCAGCAGCTTCGAAACTAGCGGGAACTCCTACAATGAGCAGTTCTTC.

The rearrangement links TRBV29-1 to TRBJ2-7; no definite D call. The CDR3 consists of 13 residues. V was shortened by 1 base and J by 1 base, with 8 bases between the two germline ends. Germline CDR1 SQVTM, CDR2 ANQGSEA. The CDR3 region has the DNA TGCAGCGTTGAAGTTGGGCCATCCTACGAGCAGTACTTC. It is translated as CSVEVGPSYEQYF.

This chain connects TRBV6-5 to TRBJ1-1; D is unresolved. V lost 6 bases and J 1 base, leaving 15 bases between the germline ends. Germline CDR1 is MNHEY and CDR2 is SVGAGI. The CDR3 has 15 amino acids. CDR3 sequence (DNA): TGTGCCAGCAGCGCTTCCTGGGCCTCGAACACTGAAGCTTTCTTT. Its translation: CASSASWASNTEAFF.

The V and J genes are TRBV7-2 and TRBJ2-1; 9 bases line up with TRBD2. Germline CDR1 SGHTA, CDR2 FQGNSA. V was pared by 1 base and J by 11 bases, with 3 bases of the junction left unmatched. The CDR3 spans 13 residues. CDR3 region: CASSLDPSGKQFF. The CDR3 coding sequence is TGTGCCAGCAGCTTAGATCCTAGCGGGAAGCAGTTCTTC.

V and J are TRBV19 and TRBJ1-2; D may be TRBD1 (5 bases). The CDR3 sequence is 18 residues long. V lost 3 bases and J lost 4, with 24 bases in between. Germline V lookup: CDR1 LNHDA, CDR2 SQIVND (reference sequence). The CDR3 nucleotides read TGTGCCAGTAGTATCGGACGTGGTGACAGAACCCTCTTCTATGGCTACACCTTC. It yields the protein CASSIGRGDRTLFYGYTF.

J is TRBJ1-2 and V is TRBV7-6, with TRBD1 as a possible D gene (6 bases). This CDR3 is built from 11 residues. Trimming stripped 4 bases from V and 11 bases from J, with 11 bases between. Germline V gene data show CDR1 as SGHVS and CDR2 as FNYEAQ. This chain's CDR3 is CASSSDRQYTF. The CDR3 DNA reads TGTGCCAGCAGCTCCGACAGGCAATACACCTTC.

The gene calls are TRBV5-1 and TRBJ2-1; 9 nucleotides align to TRBD1. J lost 4 bases, V lost 3 bases, and 8 bases had no gene match. CDR3 length equals 16 residues. The germline gives CDR1 SGHRS, CDR2 YFSETQ. Written as DNA, the CDR3 is TGCGCCAGCAGCTGGACCGGGACAGGGACATACAATGAGCAGTTCTTC. Residues: CASSWTGTGTYNEQFF.

This clone was observed a single time. The J gene is TRBJ1-1, the V gene TRBV9; D remains ambiguous. CDR1 is SGDLS and CDR2 is YYNGEE in the germline V gene. This CDR3 has 14 residues. V lost 4 bases and J lost 1, with 11 bases in between. CDR3 region: CASSPITSNTEAFF. CDR3 DNA: TGTGCCAGCAGCCCGATAACATCGAACACTGAAGCTTTCTTT. Full variable domain (rest looked up from reference TRBV9 and TRBJ1-1): DSGVTQTPKHLITATGQRVTLRCSPRSGDLSVYWYQQSLDQGLQFLIQYYNGEERAKGNILERFSAQQFPDLHSELNLSSLELGDSALYFCASSPITSNTEAFFGQGTRLTVV.